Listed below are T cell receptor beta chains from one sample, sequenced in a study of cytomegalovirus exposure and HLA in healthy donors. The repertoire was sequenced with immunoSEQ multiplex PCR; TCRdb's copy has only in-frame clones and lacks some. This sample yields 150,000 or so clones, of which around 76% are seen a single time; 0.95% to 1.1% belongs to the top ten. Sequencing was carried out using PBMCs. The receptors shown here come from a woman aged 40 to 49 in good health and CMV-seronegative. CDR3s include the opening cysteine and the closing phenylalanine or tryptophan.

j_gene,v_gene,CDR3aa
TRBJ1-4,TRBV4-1,CASSQDTTDSFNEKLFF
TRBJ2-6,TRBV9,CASSAGESGANVLTF
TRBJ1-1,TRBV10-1,CASSEKQLNTEAFF
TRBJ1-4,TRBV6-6,CASATGWNEKLFF
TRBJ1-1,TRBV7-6,CASSLAVDTEAFF
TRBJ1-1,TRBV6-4,CASSEAVATGGMDTEAFF
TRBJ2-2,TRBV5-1,CASSRTGTGGELFF
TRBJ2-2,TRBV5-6,CASSKGQNTGELFF
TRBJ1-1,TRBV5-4,CASSLAPPNTEAFF
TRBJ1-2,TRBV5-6,CASSLGQGDGYTF
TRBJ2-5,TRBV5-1,CASSPSGIQETQYF
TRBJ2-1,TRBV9,CASSGSTEPYNEQFF
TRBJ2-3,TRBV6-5,CASSLSGSEVGTQYF
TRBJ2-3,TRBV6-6,CASSYGASDTQYF
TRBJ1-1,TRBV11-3,CASSPHRGMNTEAFF
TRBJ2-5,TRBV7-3,CASSVQGMGETQYF
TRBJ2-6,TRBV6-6,CASNARQGFGANVLTF
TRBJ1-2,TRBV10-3,CAISAGTSSYGYTF
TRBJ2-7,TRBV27,CASSFGQYSYEQYF
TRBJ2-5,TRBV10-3,CAISDRQAETQYF
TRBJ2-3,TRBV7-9,CASSLVVAPGGTQYF
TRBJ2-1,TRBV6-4,CASSRTSGRAIVGEQFF
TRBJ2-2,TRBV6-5,CASSYRGRAGELFF
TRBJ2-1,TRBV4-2,CASSPTGDEQFF
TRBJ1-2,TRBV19,CASSPLGTDRPSGYTF
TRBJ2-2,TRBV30,CAWQQGAQSSTGELFF
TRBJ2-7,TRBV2,CASSGRTSGTYEQYF
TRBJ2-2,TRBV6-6,CAGRRASGSNTGELFF
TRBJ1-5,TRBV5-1,CASSPGRGRDQPQHF
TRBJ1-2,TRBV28,CATRLGQDGYTF
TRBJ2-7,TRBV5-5,CASSLPPGLYEQYF
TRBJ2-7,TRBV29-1,CSIGQGDSEQYF
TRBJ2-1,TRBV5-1,CASSSTSGRAPFF
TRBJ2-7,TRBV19,CATRTSGFYEQYF
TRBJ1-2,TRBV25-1,CASSEIGGESRGYTF
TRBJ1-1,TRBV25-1,CASSPPLGEEMKAFF
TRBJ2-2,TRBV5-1,CASSSSSAANTGELFF
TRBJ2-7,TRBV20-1,CSARDLYEQYF
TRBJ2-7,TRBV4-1,CASSQDHSTAYEQYF
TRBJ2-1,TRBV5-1,CATRDSSYNEQFF
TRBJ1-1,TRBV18,CASSPMGEGTEAFF
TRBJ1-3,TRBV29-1,CSVITGGSGNTIYF
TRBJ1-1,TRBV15,CATSRVRGGTEAFF
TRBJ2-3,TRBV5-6,CASSLISSPDTQYF
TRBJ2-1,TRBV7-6,CASSRMGGASGYNEQFF
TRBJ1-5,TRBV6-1,CASSGGREGAQPQHF
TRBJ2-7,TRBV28,CASTTPGQISSYEQYF
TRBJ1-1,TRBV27,CASSSWTGGNTEAFF
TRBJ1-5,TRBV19,CASSFADQPQHF
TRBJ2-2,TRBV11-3,CASSYTGELFF
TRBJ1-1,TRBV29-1,CSGGQGGEAFF
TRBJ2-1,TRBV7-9,CASSFTPLAGVANEQFF
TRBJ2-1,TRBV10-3,CAISGHDSGDNEQFF
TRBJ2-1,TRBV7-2,CALIGRRESNNEQFF
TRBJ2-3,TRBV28,CASSQTGSTQYF